Listed here are 19 T cell receptor beta chains from one sample, sequenced in a study of blood T cell repertoires in COVID-19 (dated by TCRdb to the early 2020s). Library prep was done by the immunoSEQ multiplex PCR assay. Entries here come from immuneACCESS through TCRdb and include only in-frame sequences with V and J called. Some clones fail to appear in such tables; in the studies checked, an unresolved V gene covers under half of the shortfall, and the cause of the remainder is unknown. The sample data list roughly 200,000 clones, and around 90% of these were observed just once. The top ten clonotypes cover 1.2% of the sample. Sequenced sample: PBMCs or T cells enriched from blood (not recorded which). All receptors come from a man younger than 40 who had recovered from COVID-19.

The chain couples TRBV2 to TRBJ2-3; 8 bases line up with TRBD2. J gave up 9 bases and V 6 bases, and 5 bases lay outside the gene matches. The germline V gene has CDR1 SNHLY and CDR2 FYNNEI. CDR3 length equals 12 residues. The CDR3 DNA sequence: TGTGCCAGCAGGATTAGCGGGAACACGCAGTATTTT. It codes for CASRISGNTQYF.

This chain uses TRBV4-1 with TRBJ2-2, with D unresolved. Germline CDR1 is MGHRA and CDR2 is YSYEKL. Between the trimmed V and J ends, which lost 3 bases and 8 bases, there was a span of 10 bases. This CDR3 spans 13 amino acids. CDR3 DNA sequence: TGCGCCAGCAGCCACCCGCTTGAGGGGGAGCTGTTTTTT. This translates into CASSHPLEGELFF.

The V call is TRBV10-2, the J call TRBJ2-1, with TRBD2 matching 10 bases. V dropped 8 bases and J dropped 5; count of bases not matched to a gene: 9. The germline V gene encodes CDR1 WSHSY and CDR2 SAAADI. The CDR3 is 15 amino acids. CDR3 region: CASLGAAGGNNEQFF. The CDR3 DNA is TGCGCCAGCCTGGGAGCAGCGGGAGGGAACAATGAGCAGTTCTTC.

V usage is TRBV13 and J usage is TRBJ2-7, with D perhaps TRBD1 (6 bases). CDR1 and CDR2 from the germline V gene are PRHDT and FYEKMQ (reference sequence). The CDR3 is 15 residues long. Trimming cost V 0 bases and J 7 bases, with 16 bases left between them. The CDR3 DNA reads as TGTGCCAGCAGCTTAGGTAACAGGGTGATTAAAGAGCAGTACTTC. Its protein product is CASSLGNRVIKEQYF.

The rearrangement joins TRBV12-2 to TRBJ2-7; the table names TRBD1, a call not compared with the DNA. TRBV12-2 is deemed a pseudogene. This CDR3 region has 16 residues. Written as DNA, the CDR3 is TGTGCAAGTCGCTCACCTCCGGGACAGGGGGACTGGGAGCAGTACTTC. Its translation: CASRSPPGQGDWEQYF.

The rearrangement joins TRBV30 to TRBJ2-5, with 8 bases fitting TRBD1. V shed 1 base, J shed 1 base, and the junction held 5 bases outside the gene matches. Per germline, CDR1 GTSNPN and CDR2 SVGIG (reference sequence). The CDR3 has 15 amino acids. CDR3 in DNA: TGTGCCTGGAGTGGCGGACAGGGTCCCCAAGAGACCCAGTACTTC. Translated: CAWSGGQGPQETQYF.

The genes are TRBV18 and TRBJ2-1, with TRBD1 as a possible D gene (6 bases). The germline V gene has CDR1 KGHSH and CDR2 LQKENI. CDR3 length equals 15 residues. Trimming shortened V by 1 base and J by 1 base, and 8 bases separated the two germline ends. CDR3 sequence (DNA): TGTGCCAGCTCACCACGACAGGAGTCCTACAATGAGCAGTTCTTC. As protein: CASSPRQESYNEQFF.

The chain joins TRBV5-1 to TRBJ2-2; a weak D match, TRBD1 (6 bases). V dropped 1 base and J dropped 5 bases, with 12 bases sitting between them. CDR3 length: 15 residues. The germline CDR1 and CDR2 sequences are SGHRS and YFSETQ. The CDR3 DNA follows: TGCGCCAGCAGCTTGAACAGGGTGGAGACCGGGGAGCTGTTTTTT. Translated: CASSLNRVETGELFF. The full variable domain, completed using reference TRBV5-1 and TRBJ2-2, is KAGVTQTPRYLIKTRGQQVTLSCSPISGHRSVSWYQQTPGQGLQFLFEYFSETQRNKGNFPGRFSGRQFSNSRSEMNVSTLELGDSALYLCASSLNRVETGELFFGEGSRLTVL.

The J gene is TRBJ2-4, the V gene TRBV7-4; 10 bases are shared with TRBD1. The CDR3 has 15 residues. The V gene's germline CDR1 is SGHVT and CDR2 SQSDAQ. The V gene end was trimmed by 6 bases and the J gene end by 7 bases; junction bases not matched to a gene: 9. The CDR3 DNA reads as TGTGCCAGCAGTTGCTGGACAGGGGGTTGTAACATTCAGTACTTC. It translates to CASSCWTGGCNIQYF.

The chain carries TRBV4-3 and TRBJ1-5; possible D gene TRBD1, 6 bases. CDR3 length: 17 residues. Per the germline V gene, CDR1 is LGHNA and CDR2 is YSLEER. Trimming took 2 bases from V and 7 from J, leaving 21 bases between them. The CDR3 is CASSQSEYNRAQQPQHF. CDR3 DNA: TGCGCCAGCAGCCAAAGCGAGTACAACAGGGCTCAGCAGCCCCAGCATTTT.

The chain joins TRBV28 to TRBJ1-5; 7 positions agree with TRBD1. V dropped 6 bases and J dropped 5; count of bases not matched to a gene: 10. This CDR3 has 15 residues. The germline gives CDR1 MDHEN, CDR2 SYDVKM. The CDR3 region is CASRAPGQGDQPQHF. In DNA form, the CDR3 reads TGTGCCAGCAGGGCACCAGGGCAGGGGGATCAGCCCCAGCATTTT.

This clone showed up just a few times. Other DNA sequences from this sample encode an identical CDR3 as well. The chain employs TRBV2 and TRBJ2-3; TRBD2 agrees at 13 bases. This CDR3 has 14 residues. With 9 bases clipped from V and 3 bases from J, the junction kept 3 bases outside the gene matches. The germline V gene has CDR1 SNHLY and CDR2 FYNNEI. The CDR3 DNA reads as TGTGCCAGTGGACTAGCGGGAGTAACAGATACGCAGTATTTT. It translates to CASGLAGVTDTQYF.

V usage is TRBV7-6 and J usage is TRBJ2-1; 13 nucleotides line up with TRBD2. Trimming removed 5 bases from V and 4 bases from J; junction bases left unmatched: 2. Germline V gene lookup returns CDR1 SGHVS and CDR2 FNYEAQ. The CDR3 length is 15 residues. The CDR3 loop reads CASSPGLAGYNEQFF. In nucleotides, the CDR3 is TGTGCCAGCAGCCCGGGACTAGCGGGGTACAATGAGCAGTTCTTC.

CDR3: CASSTFRRQRTGELFF. The CDR3 nucleotides read TGTGCCAGCAGCACATTTCGGAGGCAGAGAACCGGGGAGCTGTTTTTT. The chain joins TRBV11-2 to TRBJ2-2, with TRBD2 as a possible D gene (5 bases). The CDR3 is 16 amino acids. V lost 5 bases to trimming and J lost 5 bases, with 18 bases between them. Germline CDR1 is SGHAT and CDR2 is FQNNGV.

V usage is TRBV25-1 and J usage is TRBJ2-7, with 9 bases matching TRBD2. There are 15 residues in the CDR3. J lost 4 bases, V lost 3 bases, and 7 bases had no gene match. Germline CDR1 is MGHDK and CDR2 is SYGVNS. For the CDR3, the DNA is TGTGCCAGCAGTGAGACCCGACTAGCGGTATACGAGCAGTACTTC. Translated: CASSETRLAVYEQYF.

The chain couples TRBV19 to TRBJ2-3; TRBD1 matches 10 bases. The ends lost 1 base at V and 1 base at J; junction bases unmatched: 5. Germline loops: CDR1 LNHDA, CDR2 SQIVND (reference sequence). The CDR3 is 17 amino acids. CDR3 nucleotides: TGTGCCAGTAGTATAGGCCCGACAGGGGGCGGCACAGATACGCAGTATTTT. It yields the protein CASSIGPTGGGTDTQYF.

The gene calls are TRBV7-2 and TRBJ1-1; the D gene is possibly TRBD1 (6 bases). The CDR3 extends over 13 amino acids. The V gene's germline CDR1 is SGHTA and CDR2 FQGNSA. V lost 2 bases and J lost 5, with 9 bases in between. The CDR3 reads CASSLITGTEAFF. The CDR3 region has the DNA TGTGCCAGCAGCTTAATAACAGGGACTGAAGCTTTCTTT.

The rearrangement joins TRBV19 to TRBJ2-3; 9 nucleotides agree with TRBD2. The CDR3 covers 13 residues. Per germline, CDR1 LNHDA and CDR2 SQIVND (reference sequence). The V and J ends lost 5 bases and 3 bases, in that order; junction bases with no gene match: 0. CDR3 sequence (DNA): TGTGCCAGTAGTGCGGGAGGGACAGATACGCAGTATTTT. It translates to CASSAGGTDTQYF.

DNA of the CDR3: TGTGCCAGTAGACCCTCCCACGCGACCGGGGAGCTGTTTTTT. Translated, it gives CASRPSHATGELFF. The chain uses TRBV19 and TRBJ2-2; D gene ambiguous. This CDR3 is 14 amino acids long. The germline V gene encodes CDR1 LNHDA and CDR2 SQIVND (reference sequence). V was pared by 6 bases and J by 5 bases, with 13 bases between.